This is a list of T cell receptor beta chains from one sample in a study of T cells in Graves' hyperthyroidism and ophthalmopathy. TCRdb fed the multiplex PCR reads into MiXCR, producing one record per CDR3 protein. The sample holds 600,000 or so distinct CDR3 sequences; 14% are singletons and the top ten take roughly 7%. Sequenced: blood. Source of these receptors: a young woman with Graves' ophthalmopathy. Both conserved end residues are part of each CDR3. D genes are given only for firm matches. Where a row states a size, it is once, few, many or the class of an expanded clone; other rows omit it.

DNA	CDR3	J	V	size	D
TGTGCCAGCAGTTACTTGTTGGGACAGGGGAACACTGAAGCTTTCTTT	CASSYLLGQGNTEAFF	TRBJ1-1	TRBV6-2/TRBV6-3	many	TRBD1
TGTGCCAGCAGTCGGACCTTTGCAACTAATGAAAAACTGTTTTTT	CASSRTFATNEKLFF	TRBJ1-4	TRBV28	.	.
TGCGCCAGCAGCTCCGGCAGAAAACTGTTTTTT	CASSSGRKLFF	TRBJ1-4	TRBV4-1	few	.
TGTGCCAGCAGCCCTGGGACAGGCCCATTAACCAACTATGGCTACACCTTC	CASSPGTGPLTNYGYTF	TRBJ1-2	TRBV28	many	TRBD1
TGTGCCAGCACGACTAGCGTTAAGACCCAGTACTTC	CASTTSVKTQYF	TRBJ2-5	TRBV2	many	TRBD2
TGTGCCAGCAGGGGGAGACAGGGGAGGCGGGAGACCCAGTACTTC	CASRGRQGRRETQYF	TRBJ2-5	TRBV7-8	many	TRBD1
TGTGCCATCAGTGAGCGACCCGGGGGTGAAGAGACCCAGTACTTC	CAISERPGGEETQYF	TRBJ2-5	TRBV10-3	many	.
TGTGCCAGCAGCGACCGATCAGGGGATCCCCAGCATTTT	CASSDRSGDPQHF	TRBJ1-5	TRBV12-3/TRBV12-4	many	.
TGTGCCAGCAGCTTAGGCGGGACAGGGAGGAGTTCACCCCTCCACTTT	CASSLGGTGRSSPLHF	TRBJ1-6	TRBV7-2	.	TRBD1
TGTGCCAGCAGCTTCGCTGGGGCAGAGACCCAGTACTTC	CASSFAGAETQYF	TRBJ2-5	TRBV11-2	many	.
TGTGCCAGCAGTGAGGTAACAGCGACTGAAGCTTTCTTT	CASSEVTATEAFF	TRBJ1-1	TRBV25-1	.	.
TGCAGCTTCCGGACTAGTTGGGCCGGGGAGCTGTTTTTT	CSFRTSWAGELFF	TRBJ2-2	TRBV29-1	many	TRBD2
TGTGCCAGCAGCCCGGTGGCTAGAACAGACAATGAGCAGTTCTTC	CASSPVARTDNEQFF	TRBJ2-1	TRBV5-8	few	.
TGTGCCAGCAGCGATGCCGGGACGGCGCGTGAGCAGTACTTC	CASSDAGTAREQYF	TRBJ2-7	TRBV7-6	.	.
TGTGCCAGCAGTTATCTGGCCGAAACTGAAGCTTTCTTT	CASSYLAETEAFF	TRBJ1-1	TRBV6-9	.	.
TGTGCCAGCAGTCTCCATATAGGACAGGGGGGAGATACGCAGTATTTT	CASSLHIGQGGDTQYF	TRBJ2-3	TRBV28	many	TRBD1
TGTGCCAGCAGTTTAGGTGGGGGTCCGCACTACGAGCAGTACTTC	CASSLGGGPHYEQYF	TRBJ2-7	TRBV28	many	.
TGTGCCAGCAGTTTAAGGGGGGCGAACACTGAAGCTTTCTTT	CASSLRGANTEAFF	TRBJ1-1	TRBV12-3/TRBV12-4	many	.
TGCAGTGCTAGAGATTTTCAGGGCCCGCCAGGCGAGCAGTACTTC	CSARDFQGPPGEQYF	TRBJ2-7	TRBV20-1	many	.
TGCAGTGCTCACGACGAAGGGGGTGGATGGTATGGCTACACCTTC	CSAHDEGGGWYGYTF	TRBJ1-2	TRBV20-1	many	.
TGTGCCAGTAGTATTAGTCGGGAGGCTACGCAGTATTTT	CASSISREATQYF	TRBJ2-3	TRBV19	few	TRBD2
TGTGCCAGTAACCTAGGGGACAGGGGGAACACTGAAGCTTTCTTT	CASNLGDRGNTEAFF	TRBJ1-1	TRBV19	.	TRBD1
TGTGCCAGCTCACCACGGGGACAGGGGGAGGTCCAGCAGTACTTC	CASSPRGQGEVQQYF	TRBJ2-7	TRBV18	few	TRBD1
TGTGCCAGCAGCTTTCGTCGAAGGCTAGCGGGCTACGAGCAGTACTTC	CASSFRRRLAGYEQYF	TRBJ2-7	TRBV7-3	many	TRBD2
TGTGCCAGCAGTTACTCGAGCTTATCCCAGCCCCAGCATTTT	CASSYSSLSQPQHF	TRBJ1-5	TRBV6-2/TRBV6-3	.	.
TGTGCCAGCAGCTCGGGACTAGCTTCTGGTGAGCAGTTCTTC	CASSSGLASGEQFF	TRBJ2-1	TRBV7-3	many	TRBD2
TGTGCCAGCAGTTTCACGTCCGGGAGCGAGACCCAGTACTTC	CASSFTSGSETQYF	TRBJ2-5	TRBV6-1	many	.